The text below deals with one T cell receptor (beta chain). The data were obtained in a study of Ad26.COV2.S vaccination and SARS-CoV-2 variants. Study-wide context: Into the muscle, Ad26.COV2.S was dosed once or twice, 56 days apart.

The CDR3 sequence is 13 residues long. V was clipped by 6 bases and J by 7 bases; unmatched bases: 7. Germline V gene lookup returns CDR1 MNHEY and CDR2 SVGAGI. Using immunoSEQ multiplex PCR, the repertoire was profiled, and TCRdb retains in-frame clones only, with some absent. This table holds a few hundred thousand clones, over 75% found once. Noted treatment: some 20 received Ad26.COV2.S at low or high dose, single or two shots; 5 received placebo; per-sample allocation not given. Specimens were obtained on day 63 following the first vaccine or placebo injection. The vaccine antigen was prefusion-stabilized Wuhan SARS-CoV-2 spike.

This specimen consisted of peripheral blood, obtained in a trial of Ad26.COV2.S vaccine versus placebo. The sequence was obtained from a person between 18 and 65 years old who received the Ad26.COV2.S COVID-19 vaccine or a placebo. V is TRBV6-5 and J is TRBJ2-5; 8 nucleotides match TRBD2. As DNA, the CDR3 is TGTGCCAGCAGCCCAATCGGGGGGGGGACCCAGTACTTC. Translation gives CASSPIGGGTQYF.